This entry concerns a single T cell receptor (beta chain). Its specificity is not known. This record comes from a study of cytomegalovirus exposure and HLA in healthy donors. In the study overall: In an earlier analysis, 90 million to 130 million unique TCR beta sequences were found from 150 million to 200 million T cells.

PCR used 60 Vbeta primers and 13 Jbeta primers. The data were produced by immunoSEQ multiplex PCR, yet TCRdb's version contains in-frame clones alone and is incomplete. The sample includes about 140,000 clones, 70% to 85% seen only once; the top ten take approximately 9.7%. Study findings and constraints: In terms of immune exposure information, only CMV serostatus was available.

Germline V gene sequence: CDR1 MGHRA, CDR2 YSYEKL. The CDR3 is 18 residues long. The junction had 10 bases not matched to a gene; V was cut back by 0 bases and J by 6 bases. Sequenced material: PBMCs. The chain joins TRBV4-1 to TRBJ2-1, with 11 bases fitting TRBD2. The TCR sequence derives from a woman in her fifties or sixties in good health and CMV-seropositive. CDR3 in amino acids: CASSQEWGLADASNEQFF. In DNA, the CDR3 is TGCGCCAGCAGCCAAGAATGGGGACTAGCGGACGCTAGCAATGAGCAGTTCTTC.